The following is a TCR beta chain sequence with its context. Its antigen is currently unknown. Every contributor of samples was a Caucasian grown-up residing in Nashville, Tennessee. CD4+ cells were split into CD45RA+ naive and CD45RA-negative memory subsets. This sample was included in a study of shared clonotypes between healthy human individuals. General study findings and limits: Among donors, the sharing of clonotypes was expected to be influenced by sequencing depth. Non-shared clonotypes were found to have lower generation probabilities than the clonotypes that were shared by all four of the sorted-subset donors.

CDR1 is SGHRS, CDR2 YFSETQ, per germline. Trimming removed 3 bases from V and 8 bases from J, with 18 bases in between. CDR3 length: 15 residues. Clones were sequenced by immunoSEQ multiplex PCR, and TCRdb holds only the in-frame ones, with some missing. Found here are millions of clones, 80% to 95% of them singletons; the top ten hold about 0.41%. The specimen was naive CD4+ T cells from PBMCs. Subset reported: CD45RA+ positively selected. V is TRBV5-1 and J is TRBJ2-1; perhaps TRBD2 as D (5 bases). The origin of this receptor is a man between 18 and 35 years old in good health. Some clones in this sample may be carry-over from other donors' samples. CDR3 nucleotide sequence: TGCGCCAGCAGCTCAAGAGGACTCTCTGCCTATGAGCAGTTCTTC. It encodes CASSSRGLSAYEQFF.